These 30 T cell receptor beta chains share one sample of origin, sequenced in a study of cytomegalovirus exposure and HLA in healthy donors. Primers for the PCR totalled 60 Vbeta and 13 Jbeta. TCRdb's copy holds only in-frame clones and misses some; the assay was immunoSEQ multiplex PCR. This table holds approximately 81,000 clones, over 65% found once. The sequenced sample was PBMCs. Every receptor here comes from a man aged 40-50 years in good health and CMV-seropositive.

The table lists this clone with a few counts. The chain recombines TRBV19 with TRBJ1-2, with D unresolved. The CDR3 covers 15 residues. Per the germline V gene, CDR1 is LNHDA and CDR2 is SQIVND (reference sequence). Trimming removed 5 bases at V and 5 bases at J, with 18 bases between. CDR3 residues: CASSPVTGLRYGYTF. DNA of the CDR3: TGTGCCAGTAGTCCTGTGACTGGATTACGGTATGGCTACACCTTC.

The chain uses TRBV6-5 and TRBJ2-7, with 7 positions matching TRBD1. The V segment lost 6 bases and the J segment 1 base; nucleotides outside the gene matches: 6. The CDR3 sequence is 14 residues long. Germline V gene lookup returns CDR1 MNHEY and CDR2 SVGAGI. In nucleotides, the CDR3 is TGTGCCAGCAGCCGTTCGGGACAGTCCTACGAGCAGTACTTC. Its translation: CASSRSGQSYEQYF.

V gene TRBV7-9 combines with J gene TRBJ1-2, with 10 bases that match TRBD1. The germline V gene encodes CDR1 SEHNR and CDR2 FQNEAQ (reference sequence). This CDR3 region has 15 residues. V gave up 5 bases and J gave up 7 bases; unmatched junction bases: 10. The CDR3 DNA reads TGTGCCAGCAGCCTGGGGACAGGGGAGATTTTTGGCTACACCTTC. Translation: CASSLGTGEIFGYTF.

The chain couples TRBV10-1 to TRBJ1-1; D perhaps matches TRBD1 (6 bases). Germline CDR1 WNHNN, CDR2 SYGVQD (reference sequence). V was shortened by 5 bases and J by 3 bases, with 7 bases between the two germline ends. The CDR3 has 12 residues. The CDR3 bases are TGCGCCAGCAGTTCAGGGGACACTGAAGCTTTCTTT. Protein: CASSSGDTEAFF.

The gene calls are TRBV4-1 and TRBJ2-5; no firm D call. Trimming stripped 1 base from V and 5 bases from J, with 11 bases between. Germline values: CDR1 MGHRA, CDR2 YSYEKL. The CDR3 totals 14 residues. The CDR3 reads CASSQALTSETQYF. The CDR3 nucleotides read TGCGCCAGCAGCCAAGCCCTAACGTCGGAGACCCAGTACTTC.

This clone has just one count. The chain joins TRBV18 to TRBJ1-1; 7 bases fit TRBD1. Germline trimming cut 2 bases from V and 6 bases from J; bases unmatched to any gene: 9. Germline CDR1 reads KGHSH; CDR2 reads LQKENI. There are 15 residues in the CDR3. The CDR3 region is CASSPSFDRVAEAFF. CDR3 DNA sequence: TGTGCCAGCTCACCAAGTTTCGACAGGGTGGCTGAAGCTTTCTTT.

The chain recombines TRBV7-9 with TRBJ2-2, with D maybe TRBD1 (5 bases). This CDR3 comprises 14 residues. Germline CDR1 reads SEHNR; CDR2 reads FQNEAQ (reference sequence). V was pared by 2 bases and J by 3 bases, with 7 bases between. CDR3 sequence reads: CASSLYRHTGELFF. CDR3 DNA: TGTGCCAGCAGCTTATACAGGCACACCGGGGAGCTGTTTTTT.

The chain recombines TRBV5-1 with TRBJ2-1; 8 bases agree with TRBD2. This CDR3 is built from 14 residues. Losses at the gene ends were 3 bases for V and 8 bases for J; bases not matched to a gene: 7. Germline-derived CDR1 and CDR2 are SGHRS and YFSETQ. In nucleotides, the CDR3 is TGCGCCAGCAGCTCTCCGGGACTAGACTATGAGCAGTTCTTC. As protein: CASSSPGLDYEQFF.

V usage is TRBV9 and J usage is TRBJ2-5; 7 nucleotides line up with TRBD2. The V segment lost 0 bases and the J segment 5 bases; nucleotides outside the gene matches: 1. This CDR3 comprises 13 residues. Germline-derived CDR1 and CDR2 are SGDLS and YYNGEE. The CDR3 coding sequence is TGTGCCAGCAGCGTAGGTAGCGGGGAGACCCAGTACTTC. Translation gives CASSVGSGETQYF.

In its sample, this clone was seen a few times. J is TRBJ1-1 and V is TRBV6-6; D gene ambiguous. V was cut by 6 bases and J by 1 base, with 9 bases left in between. The CDR3 totals 13 residues. CDR1 and CDR2 from the germline V gene are MNHNY and SVGAGI (reference sequence). CDR3 nucleotide sequence: TGTGCCAGCAGCTCCAACAGGAACACTGAAGCTTTCTTT. This codes for CASSSNRNTEAFF.

The chain recombines TRBV5-1 with TRBJ2-7, with 10 bases matching TRBD2. Germline-derived CDR1 and CDR2 are SGHRS and YFSETQ. The CDR3 is 20 residues long. J gave up 0 bases and V 2 bases, and 17 bases lay outside the gene matches. The CDR3 DNA reads TGCGCCAGCAGCTTCGCCTCTAGCGGGGGATCCCATCTGAGCTCCTACGAGCAGTACTTC. It translates to CASSFASSGGSHLSSYEQYF. The full variable domain, rest sourced from reference TRBV5-1 and TRBJ2-7, is KAGVTQTPRYLIKTRGQQVTLSCSPISGHRSVSWYQQTPGQGLQFLFEYFSETQRNKGNFPGRFSGRQFSNSRSEMNVSTLELGDSALYLCASSFASSGGSHLSSYEQYFGPGTRLTVT.

The genes are TRBV4-2 and TRBJ2-7, with D possibly matching TRBD1 (5 bases). Trimming pared 1 base from V and 6 bases from J, leaving 10 bases between. The germline CDR1 and CDR2 sequences are LGHNA and YNFKEQ. CDR3 length: 13 residues. Here the CDR3 DNA reads TGTGCCAGCAGCCAAGGACAGAAACCCGAGCAGTACTTC. Translation: CASSQGQKPEQYF.

The chain links TRBV6-1 to TRBJ1-5; D unresolved. The germline V and J ends were trimmed by 6 bases and 3 bases, with 6 bases remaining between them. Germline CDR1 reads MNHNS; CDR2 reads SASEGT. The CDR3 runs 12 residues. In DNA, the CDR3 is TGTGCCAGCAGGGACTCCAATCAGCCCCAGCATTTT. Translation: CASRDSNQPQHF.

The V gene is TRBV9, the J gene TRBJ2-3; 7 bases map to TRBD2. With V trimmed by 1 base and J by 6 bases, 2 bases remained unmatched. Germline loops: CDR1 SGDLS, CDR2 YYNGEE. The CDR3 has 13 residues. CDR3 nucleotide sequence: TGTGCCAGCAGCGTACCAGCGGGGGATACGCAGTATTTT. Residues: CASSVPAGDTQYF. Using reference TRBV9 and TRBJ2-3 for the parts outside the CDR3, the full variable domain is DSGVTQTPKHLITATGQRVTLRCSPRSGDLSVYWYQQSLDQGLQFLIQYYNGEERAKGNILERFSAQQFPDLHSELNLSSLELGDSALYFCASSVPAGDTQYFGPGTRLTVL.

This clone has a handful of counts. The rearrangement uses TRBV5-1 and TRBJ2-7; 8 positions match TRBD2. Germline V gene sequence: CDR1 SGHRS, CDR2 YFSETQ. With V trimmed by 1 base and J by 4 bases, 4 bases remained unmatched. This CDR3 region has 14 residues. CDR3 bases: TGCGCCAGCAGCTTGACTAGCGGTGTGTACGAGCAGTACTTC. Its protein is CASSLTSGVYEQYF.

This clone was detected only once. This chain uses TRBV7-3 with TRBJ2-4; TRBD2 agrees at 7 bases. This CDR3 contains 15 residues. The V segment lost 1 base and the J segment 2 bases; nucleotides outside the gene matches: 2. CDR1 is SGHTA and CDR2 is FQGTGA in the germline V gene. DNA for the CDR3: TGTGCCAGCAGCTTAATGGGAGGGTCCAAAAACATTCAGTACTTC. It specifies CASSLMGGSKNIQYF.

The rearrangement joins TRBV28 to TRBJ1-5; the match to TRBD1 covers 8 bases. Germline trimming cut 6 bases from V and 2 bases from J; bases unmatched to any gene: 3. The germline V gene has CDR1 MDHEN and CDR2 SYDVKM. The CDR3 sequence is 14 residues long. The CDR3 coding sequence is TGTGCCAGCAGGACGACAGGGGGCAATCAGCCCCAGCATTTT. Translation: CASRTTGGNQPQHF.

The rearrangement joins TRBV28 to TRBJ2-3, with a weak D call TRBD2 (6 bases). The V and J ends lost 8 bases and 0 bases respectively, with 15 bases between them. Per the germline V gene, CDR1 is MDHEN and CDR2 is SYDVKM. The length of the CDR3 is 15 residues. The DNA of the CDR3 is TGTGCCAGCCTGCGGGGCGGCTTAAGCACAGATACGCAGTATTTT. Translation: CASLRGGLSTDTQYF.

CDR3: CASSPGQDRRNTIYF. The CDR3 bases are TGTGCCAGCAGTCCCGGACAGGATCGAAGAAACACCATATATTTT. The chain has TRBV28 and TRBJ1-3; 7 nucleotides agree with TRBD1. This CDR3 spans 15 amino acids. The junction had 9 bases not matched to a gene; V was cut back by 5 bases and J by 5 bases. CDR1 is MDHEN, CDR2 SYDVKM, per germline.

In nucleotides, the CDR3 is TGTGCCACCTCACAGGGGAATGGAGGCTACACCTTC. This encodes CATSQGNGGYTF. This chain uses TRBV6-5 with TRBJ1-2, with 7 nucleotides matching TRBD1. CDR3 length equals 12 residues. V was pared by 10 bases and J by 8 bases, with 10 bases of the junction left unmatched. CDR1 MNHEY and CDR2 SVGAGI come from the germline V gene.

The chain combines TRBV27 with TRBJ1-4; 7 bases agree with TRBD1. From germline, CDR1 is MNHEY and CDR2 SMNVEV (reference sequence). Unmatched junction bases numbered 5, after V lost 3 bases and J lost 7 bases. The CDR3 length is 14 residues. CDR3 protein: CASSLMTGSEKLFF. CDR3 DNA sequence: TGTGCCAGCAGTTTGATGACAGGGAGTGAAAAACTGTTTTTT.

This clone was found a few times. The chain is built from TRBV9 and TRBJ2-2; tentatively, D is TRBD1 (5 bases). The ends were cut back, 3 bases at V and 4 bases at J, with 16 bases in the middle. CDR1 and CDR2 (germline): SGDLS, YYNGEE. CDR3 length equals 16 residues. CDR3: CASSAPQGRVTGELFF. CDR3 nucleotides: TGTGCCAGCAGCGCCCCCCAGGGAAGGGTCACCGGGGAGCTGTTTTTT.

This chain joins TRBV5-1 and TRBJ2-7; 8 bases are shared with TRBD1. Germline V gives CDR1 SGHRS, CDR2 YFSETQ. This CDR3 comprises 18 residues. The ends lost 1 base at V and 5 bases at J; junction bases unmatched: 17. The CDR3 protein is CASSLTDRDSIGNHEQYF. CDR3 bases: TGCGCCAGCAGCTTGACGGACAGGGACAGTATAGGGAACCACGAGCAGTACTTC.

The V call is TRBV28, the J call TRBJ2-5, with D maybe TRBD2 (5 bases). V lost 2 bases and J lost 2, with 9 bases in between. The CDR3 is made up of 14 amino acids. Germline V CDR1 and CDR2: MDHEN, SYDVKM. This CDR3 is CASSLPGIQETQYF. The CDR3 bases are TGTGCCAGCAGTTTACCCGGGATTCAAGAGACCCAGTACTTC.

As to this clone: Within the sample, other DNA sequences also encode this same CDR3. The CDR3 is CASSLDRGLTDTQYF. The CDR3 DNA is TGTGCCAGCAGCTTAGACCGGGGTCTCACAGATACGCAGTATTTT. This rearrangement joins TRBV13 to TRBJ2-3, with D tentatively TRBD2 (5 bases). Between the trimmed V and J ends, which lost 1 base and 2 bases, there was a span of 10 bases. Germline V gene data show CDR1 as PRHDT and CDR2 as FYEKMQ (reference sequence). The CDR3 covers 15 residues. Using reference TRBV13 and TRBJ2-3 for the parts outside the CDR3, the full variable domain is AAGVIQSPRHLIKEKRETATLKCYPIPRHDTVYWYQQGPGQDPQFLISFYEKMQSDKGSIPDRFSAQQFSDYHSELNMSSLELGDSALYFCASSLDRGLTDTQYFGPGTRLTVL.

The chain recombines TRBV10-3 with TRBJ2-2; 10 bases line up with TRBD1. Germline V lookup: CDR1 ENHRY, CDR2 SYGVKD. CDR3 length equals 17 residues. The junction had 8 bases not matched to a gene; V was cut back by 4 bases and J by 3 bases. The CDR3 protein is CAISGPGQGTDTGELFF. As DNA, the CDR3 is TGTGCCATCAGTGGCCCGGGACAGGGGACGGACACCGGGGAGCTGTTTTTT.

V is TRBV7-8 and J is TRBJ2-5, with D possibly being TRBD2 (5 bases). The CDR3 consists of 14 residues. Germline CDR1 is SGHVS and CDR2 is FQNEAQ. The V and J ends lost 5 bases and 9 bases respectively, with 19 bases between them. The CDR3 protein is CASSRVSGSRAQYF. DNA of the CDR3: TGTGCCAGCAGCCGGGTGAGCGGCTCAAGGGCCCAGTACTTC.

The J gene is TRBJ2-7, the V gene TRBV5-1; 12 bases map to TRBD2. This CDR3 is built from 14 residues. Germline CDR1 is SGHRS and CDR2 is YFSETQ. Germline trimming cut 4 bases from V and 4 bases from J; bases unmatched to any gene: 3. This CDR3 is CASSAGTSGYEQYF. The CDR3 DNA reads as TGCGCCAGCAGCGCTGGGACTAGCGGGTACGAGCAGTACTTC.

V gene TRBV6-1 combines with J gene TRBJ1-5; D not certain. CDR1 MNHNS and CDR2 SASEGT come from the germline V gene. Trimming took 9 bases from V and 11 from J, leaving 17 bases between them. This CDR3 has 12 amino acids. The CDR3 DNA follows: TGTGCCAGTACACCTACGCGGGGATCCCAGCATTTT. Protein: CASTPTRGSQHF.

This rearrangement joins TRBV4-3 to TRBJ2-5; 8 bases are shared with TRBD2. CDR1 and CDR2 (germline): LGHNA, YSLEER. This CDR3 is 15 amino acids long. J gave up 5 bases and V 2 bases, and 7 bases lay outside the gene matches. The chain's CDR3 is CASSQTGGATETQYF. For the CDR3, the DNA is TGCGCCAGCAGCCAAACGGGGGGGGCCACGGAGACCCAGTACTTC.